Shown below are 13 T cell receptor beta chains from a single sample sequenced in a study of T cell responses to AZD1222 COVID-19 vaccine. Profiled with immunoSEQ multiplex PCR; TCRdb holds only in-frame clones, not every one. The sample has 160,000 or so clones, about 87% seen once; the top ten hold over 8%. The material sequenced was peripheral blood, taken 28 days after the second AZD1222 dose. The receptors stem from an adult who received the AZD1222 COVID-19 vaccine.

This clone was recorded only once. This rearrangement joins TRBV6-2 or TRBV6-3 to TRBJ2-3, with 14 bases identical to TRBD2. J lost 7 bases, V lost 6 bases, and 9 bases had no gene match. Germline CDR1 reads MNHEY; CDR2 reads SVGEGT. This CDR3 has 16 amino acids. The CDR3 nucleotides are TGTGCCAGCAGCCCCCCCGGGACTAGCGGGGGTAATACGCAGTATTTT. It yields the protein CASSPPGTSGGNTQYF.

A word on this clone: Other DNA sequences within the sample encode an identical CDR3. J is TRBJ2-3 and V is TRBV7-2, with TRBD2 matching over 10 bases. CDR1 and CDR2 (germline): SGHTA, FQGNSA. The CDR3 extends over 13 amino acids. After removal of 6 bases from V and 3 bases from J, the junction contained 0 bases not matched to a gene. The CDR3 sequence is CASRTSGTDTQYF. For the CDR3, the DNA is TGTGCCAGCAGGACTAGCGGGACAGATACGCAGTATTTT.

The V call is TRBV19, the J call TRBJ2-3, with 9 bases that match TRBD1. The germline CDR1 and CDR2 sequences are LNHDA and SQIVND (reference sequence). V trimming: 5 bases; J trimming: 6 bases; junction bases outside the gene matches: 6. CDR3 length equals 14 residues. The CDR3 is CASSEQGARDTQYF. The CDR3 DNA sequence: TGTGCCAGTAGTGAACAGGGGGCCAGGGATACGCAGTATTTT.

The chain employs TRBV27 and TRBJ2-1; the D is unclear. Trimming shortened V by 7 bases and J by 15 bases, and 19 bases separated the two germline ends. The CDR3 is 12 residues long. CDR1 is MNHEY and CDR2 is SMNVEV in the germline V gene (reference sequence). The CDR3 loop reads CASKSLKGFLFF. DNA of the CDR3: TGTGCCAGCAAGTCCCTAAAGGGTTTTCTGTTCTTC.

J is TRBJ1-4 and V is TRBV19; the D is unclear. CDR1 is LNHDA and CDR2 is SQIVND in the germline V gene (reference sequence). The CDR3 extends over 14 amino acids. The germline V and J ends were trimmed by 6 bases and 5 bases, with 13 bases remaining between them. The CDR3 protein is CASRRAGGNEKLFF. CDR3 bases: TGTGCCAGTAGGAGGGCGGGTGGCAATGAAAAACTGTTTTTT.

This rearrangement joins TRBV5-1 to TRBJ2-2; no clear D. V was shortened by 4 bases and J by 0 bases, with 10 bases between the two germline ends. This CDR3 is 15 amino acids long. Germline V lookup: CDR1 SGHRS, CDR2 YFSETQ. The CDR3 DNA follows: TGCGCCAGCAGCCTGGGTAGGGCGAACACCGGGGAGCTGTTTTTT. This codes for CASSLGRANTGELFF.

The CDR3 spells CASTTPQAFRYGYTF. Written as DNA, the CDR3 is TGTGCCAGCACTACTCCACAGGCGTTTAGGTATGGCTACACCTTC. This chain links TRBV28 with TRBJ1-2, with D possibly matching TRBD1 (5 bases). Germline V gene sequence: CDR1 MDHEN, CDR2 SYDVKM. Trimming cost V 7 bases and J 5 bases, with 20 bases left between them. The CDR3 runs 15 residues.

The chain joins TRBV7-2 to TRBJ2-7, with D unclear. The germline V gene encodes CDR1 SGHTA and CDR2 FQGNSA. CDR3 length equals 14 residues. With 2 bases removed from V and 3 bases from J, the gap between germline ends came to 11 bases. The DNA for the CDR3 is TGTGCCAGCAGCTTAACGCAGAAGGGCTACGAGCAGTACTTC. Protein: CASSLTQKGYEQYF.

The chain combines TRBV4-2 with TRBJ2-5; TRBD2 matches 10 bases. Unmatched junction bases numbered 8, after V lost 0 bases and J lost 4 bases. The length of the CDR3 is 17 residues. The germline CDR1 and CDR2 sequences are LGHNA and YNFKEQ. CDR3 protein: CASSQDVSSGSLETQYF. The CDR3 DNA sequence: TGTGCCAGCAGCCAAGATGTCTCTAGCGGGAGTTTAGAGACCCAGTACTTC.

V gene TRBV30 combines with J gene TRBJ2-3; D unclear. This CDR3 is 12 amino acids long. Germline loops: CDR1 GTSNPN, CDR2 SVGIG (reference sequence). V was shortened by 1 base and J by 8 bases, with 10 bases between the two germline ends. The CDR3 spells CAWSGQPGTQYF. In DNA form, the CDR3 reads TGTGCCTGGAGTGGCCAGCCGGGTACGCAGTATTTT.

The chain recombines TRBV28 with TRBJ1-3; a possible D gene is TRBD1 (6 bases). The CDR3 consists of 13 residues. Per the germline V gene, CDR1 is MDHEN and CDR2 is SYDVKM. Trimming cost V 7 bases and J 9 bases, with 16 bases left between them. The CDR3 protein is CASTLIVGATIYF. The CDR3 nucleotides read TGTGCCAGCACCTTGATTGTGGGGGCCACCATATATTTT.

This rearrangement joins TRBV9 to TRBJ2-1; 7 positions match TRBD2. CDR1 is SGDLS, CDR2 YYNGEE, per germline. The CDR3 consists of 14 residues. Germline trimming cut 0 bases from V and 10 bases from J; bases unmatched to any gene: 7. The CDR3 loop is CASSVEGGPREQFF. The CDR3 bases are TGTGCCAGCAGCGTAGAGGGAGGGCCCCGGGAGCAGTTCTTC. The complete variable domain, with remaining parts taken from reference TRBV9 and TRBJ2-1, reads DSGVTQTPKHLITATGQRVTLRCSPRSGDLSVYWYQQSLDQGLQFLIQYYNGEERAKGNILERFSAQQFPDLHSELNLSSLELGDSALYFCASSVEGGPREQFFGPGTRLTVL.

This sequence joins TRBV13 and TRBJ1-4, with 7 bases fitting TRBD1. With 4 bases clipped from V and 3 bases from J, the junction kept 5 bases outside the gene matches. This CDR3 spans 15 amino acids. Germline values: CDR1 PRHDT, CDR2 FYEKMQ (reference sequence). This chain's CDR3 is CASSSTGVANEKLFF. The CDR3 coding sequence is TGTGCCAGCAGCTCCACAGGGGTTGCTAATGAAAAACTGTTTTTT. Supplemented by reference TRBV13 and TRBJ1-4, the full variable domain reads AAGVIQSPRHLIKEKRETATLKCYPIPRHDTVYWYQQGPGQDPQFLISFYEKMQSDKGSIPDRFSAQQFSDYHSELNMSSLELGDSALYFCASSSTGVANEKLFFGSGTQLSVL.